This is a list of T cell receptor beta chains from one sample in a study of blood T cell repertoires in COVID-19. Only in-frame clones appear in the TCRdb table, and some are missing; sequencing was by immunoSEQ multiplex PCR. The sample includes roughly 430,000 clones, roughly 86% of them seen just once. Sample: PBMCs or T cells enriched from blood (not recorded which). Receptors originate from a woman between 40 and 55 years old with acute COVID-19. Both conserved end residues are part of each CDR3. A D gene is named only where the DNA matches it firmly. Rows give clone size only sometimes, using once, few, many, or a class for an expanded clone.

DNA: TGTGCCAGCACCCTAGGGACAGGGGGCGACTATGGCTACACCTTC
CDR3: CASTLGTGGDYGYTF
J: TRBJ1-2
V: TRBV27
D: TRBD1
size: .

DNA: TGTGCCAGCAGCGTGACAGGGTTAAACACCGGGGAGCTGTTTTTT
CDR3: CASSVTGLNTGELFF
J: TRBJ2-2
V: TRBV11-2
D: TRBD1
size: .

DNA: TGTGCCAGTAGTTCCTCCGGGGACAGGGGCCACGAGCAGTACTTC
CDR3: CASSSSGDRGHEQYF
J: TRBJ2-7
V: TRBV19
D: TRBD1
size: .

DNA: TGTGCCTGGAGTGTGTATAGCAATCAGCCCCAGCATTTT
CDR3: CAWSVYSNQPQHF
J: TRBJ1-5
V: TRBV30
D: .
size: .

DNA: TGTGCCAGCAGTGGCGACAGGGGGGAATCCTTTTTCCAGCCCCAGCATTTT
CDR3: CASSGDRGESFFQPQHF
J: TRBJ1-5
V: TRBV2
D: TRBD1
size: .

DNA: TGTGCCAGCAGGTCCAGAGCGGGGAACACTGAAGCTTTCTTT
CDR3: CASRSRAGNTEAFF
J: TRBJ1-1
V: TRBV5-4
D: .
size: .

DNA: TGCGCCAGCAGTGAGGGCAGGCGGAACACCGGGGAGCTGTTTTTT
CDR3: CASSEGRRNTGELFF
J: TRBJ2-2
V: TRBV10-2
D: .
size: .

DNA: TGTGCCAGCAGCCAAGTGGCCTCAGCAGGTGAAAAACTGTTTTTT
CDR3: CASSQVASAGEKLFF
J: TRBJ1-4
V: TRBV3-1/TRBV3-2
D: .
size: .

DNA: TGTGCCAGCAGCCGTGGACAGGAGGTTTATAATTCACCCCTCCACTTT
CDR3: CASSRGQEVYNSPLHF
J: TRBJ1-6
V: TRBV3-1/TRBV3-2
D: TRBD1
size: .

DNA: TGTGCCTGGGCGGGCGGGAGCTCTGGAAACACCATATATTTT
CDR3: CAWAGGSSGNTIYF
J: TRBJ1-3
V: TRBV30
D: .
size: .

DNA: TGTGCCAGCAGGGGGGCAGGGGGGCCCCAGCATTTT
CDR3: CASRGAGGPQHF
J: TRBJ1-5
V: TRBV6-5
D: TRBD1
size: .

DNA: TGCAGTGCTGCCCGGACTACGCAGTTCTTC
CDR3: CSAARTTQFF
J: TRBJ2-1
V: TRBV20-1
D: .
size: few

DNA: TGTGCCACCAGCCAAGACAGGGTGAACACTGAAGCTTTCTTT
CDR3: CATSQDRVNTEAFF
J: TRBJ1-1
V: TRBV15
D: TRBD1
size: .

DNA: TGTGCCAGTAGTATGGGGGGAACAACAACTAATGAAAAACTGTTTTTT
CDR3: CASSMGGTTTNEKLFF
J: TRBJ1-4
V: TRBV19
D: .
size: many

DNA: TGCGCCAGCAGCCACATGGACAGTTCGACGCGGACTGAAGCTTTCTTT
CDR3: CASSHMDSSTRTEAFF
J: TRBJ1-1
V: TRBV4-1
D: .
size: .

DNA: TGTGCCAGCAGAACCGCCGGGACTGGGCACTACGAGCAGTACTTC
CDR3: CASRTAGTGHYEQYF
J: TRBJ2-7
V: TRBV11-2
D: .
size: .

DNA: TGTGCCAGCAGCTTAAGCACTTATAGCAATCAGCCCCAGCATTTT
CDR3: CASSLSTYSNQPQHF
J: TRBJ1-5
V: TRBV7-9
D: .
size: .

DNA: TGTGCCAGCAGCCAAGGGTCAGCGGGGCTCACAGATACGCAGTATTTT
CDR3: CASSQGSAGLTDTQYF
J: TRBJ2-3
V: TRBV4-2
D: TRBD2
size: .

DNA: TGTGCCAGCAGCTTGGGTCAGTCTAACTATGGCTACACCTTC
CDR3: CASSLGQSNYGYTF
J: TRBJ1-2
V: TRBV5-4
D: .
size: once

DNA: TGTGCCAGCAGCGTAGGGCCAGGGCCCTCTGAAGCTTTCTTT
CDR3: CASSVGPGPSEAFF
J: TRBJ1-1
V: TRBV9
D: .
size: once

DNA: TGTGCCAGCAGCCGATGGGTAGCAGGGCCAAGTCCTTCTGGAAACACCATATATTTT
CDR3: CASSRWVAGPSPSGNTIYF
J: TRBJ1-3
V: TRBV11-2
D: .
size: .

DNA: TGTGCCAGTAGTATCACGGGACAGTTCAATGAGCAGTTCTTC
CDR3: CASSITGQFNEQFF
J: TRBJ2-1
V: TRBV19
D: TRBD1
size: .

DNA: TGTGCCAGTAGTTGGGACAGGGGGGCCAACACTGAAGCTTTCTTT
CDR3: CASSWDRGANTEAFF
J: TRBJ1-1
V: TRBV19
D: TRBD1
size: .

DNA: TGCGCCAGCAGCTTGGGGCAGGGGGCGCCGGGCACTGAAGCTTTCTTT
CDR3: CASSLGQGAPGTEAFF
J: TRBJ1-1
V: TRBV5-1
D: TRBD1
size: once

DNA: TGTGCCAGCAGTTCCCTAAACAGGGGATCCAACTATGGCTACACCTTC
CDR3: CASSSLNRGSNYGYTF
J: TRBJ1-2
V: TRBV27
D: TRBD1
size: .

DNA: TGTGCCAGCAGCTTAGAGTCTGGTTCCGGTCAGCCCCAGCATTTT
CDR3: CASSLESGSGQPQHF
J: TRBJ1-5
V: TRBV7-2
D: .
size: few

DNA: TGTGCCAGCAGCCAACACTCAACGGGACAGAAGTCTACGAAGCAGTACTTC
CDR3: CASSQHSTGQKSTKQYF
J: TRBJ2-7
V: TRBV7-9
D: TRBD1
size: few

DNA: TGTGCCAGCAGCCAAGCGACAGGGTCTAATTCACCCCTCCACTTT
CDR3: CASSQATGSNSPLHF
J: TRBJ1-6
V: TRBV3-1/TRBV3-2
D: TRBD1
size: .

DNA: TGCGCCAGCAGCTTGGGTCCAGGTTTTTTTAAGGATCCGAAGGAGCAGTACTTC
CDR3: CASSLGPGFFKDPKEQYF
J: TRBJ2-7
V: TRBV5-1
D: .
size: .

DNA: TGTGCCAGCAGCCAACAATACAGGGGAGCAGATACGCAGTATTTT
CDR3: CASSQQYRGADTQYF
J: TRBJ2-3
V: TRBV4-2
D: TRBD1
size: once

DNA: TGTGCCAGCAGCCGGACTAGCCCCTACGAGCAGTACTTC
CDR3: CASSRTSPYEQYF
J: TRBJ2-7
V: TRBV7-9
D: TRBD2
size: .

DNA: TGTGCCTGGAATCGACAGGGGTATGGAAACACCATATATTTT
CDR3: CAWNRQGYGNTIYF
J: TRBJ1-3
V: TRBV30
D: TRBD1
size: .

DNA: TGTGCCAGAAGCTCCCCTACGACAGGTAACCAAGAGACCCAGTACTTC
CDR3: CARSSPTTGNQETQYF
J: TRBJ2-5
V: TRBV5-3
D: .
size: .

DNA: TGTGCCAGCAGCCAAGATACAAAAGGGGGCAGGTCTGAAGCTTTCTTT
CDR3: CASSQDTKGGRSEAFF
J: TRBJ1-1
V: TRBV4-2
D: TRBD1
size: .

DNA: TGTGCCAGCAGCCGAGGAGGGGACCGGGACAGGGTGCGCAATGAGCAGTTCTTC
CDR3: CASSRGGDRDRVRNEQFF
J: TRBJ2-1
V: TRBV7-7
D: TRBD1
size: .